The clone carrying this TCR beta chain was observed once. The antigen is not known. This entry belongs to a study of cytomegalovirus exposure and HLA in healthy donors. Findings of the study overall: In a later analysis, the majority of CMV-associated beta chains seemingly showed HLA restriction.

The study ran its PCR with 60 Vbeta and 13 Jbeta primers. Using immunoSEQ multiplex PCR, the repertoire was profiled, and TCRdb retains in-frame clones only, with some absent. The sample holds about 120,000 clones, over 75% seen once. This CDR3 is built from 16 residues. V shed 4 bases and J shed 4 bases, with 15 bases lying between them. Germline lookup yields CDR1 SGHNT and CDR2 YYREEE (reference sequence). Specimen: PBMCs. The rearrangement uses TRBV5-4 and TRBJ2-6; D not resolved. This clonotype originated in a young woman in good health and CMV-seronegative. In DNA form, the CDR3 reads TGTGCCAGCAGCCTCCTACTCGGGTCCGGGGCCAACGTCCTGACTTTC. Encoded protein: CASSLLLGSGANVLTF.